One sample yielded the 29 T cell receptor beta chains listed below, sequenced in a study of T cells after yellow fever vaccination. A single record per CDR3 protein comes from TCRdb applying MiXCR to the 5' RACE reads. The data hold hundreds of thousands of distinct CDR3 sequences, with approximately 8% observed a single time. The source was CD4+ T cells sorted from PBMCs, collected 5 days after the yellow fever booster vaccination. The receptor source for this set is a young man who received the YFV17D yellow fever vaccine.

The J gene is TRBJ1-6, the V gene TRBV12-3 or TRBV12-4; 7 bases are a match to TRBD1. This CDR3 region has 19 residues. The trim removed 7 bases at V and 0 bases at J, leaving 15 bases unmatched. The CDR3 DNA is TGTGCCAGCACCCAGATCCGGGGACAGAGCAGCTCCTATAATTCACCCCTCCACTTT. Protein product: CASTQIRGQSSSYNSPLHF.

This clonotype was seen a handful of times. This chain uses TRBV20-1 with TRBJ2-2; TRBD1 agrees at 9 bases. The CDR3 has 14 residues. J was trimmed by 7 bases and V by 1 base; bases with no gene match: 4. The germline V gene has CDR1 DFQATT and CDR2 SNEGSKA (reference sequence). The CDR3: CSARGTGVDGELFF. The CDR3 DNA sequence: TGCAGTGCTAGAGGGACAGGGGTTGACGGGGAGCTGTTTTTT.

This clonotype was counted at least ten times. V usage is TRBV4-1 and J usage is TRBJ1-1; TRBD1 might be the D (5 bases). CDR1 and CDR2 from the germline V gene are MGHRA and YSYEKL. V was trimmed by 2 bases and J by 7 bases, leaving 17 bases between them. The CDR3 has 15 residues. CDR3 amino acids: CASSQTEQEYYEAFF. The DNA of the CDR3 is TGCGCCAGCAGCCAAACCGAACAGGAGTACTATGAAGCTTTCTTT.

The sample holds a few counts of this clonotype. The CDR3 loop is CASSPRDGPSYEQYV. CDR3 coding DNA: TGCGCCAGCAGCCCGAGGGACGGACCCTCCTACGAGCAGTACGTC. The chain uses TRBV4-1 and TRBJ2-7; D might be TRBD1 or TRBD2, each matching 5 bases. Trimming pared 4 bases from V and 0 bases from J, leaving 13 bases between. Germline V gene sequence: CDR1 MGHRA, CDR2 YSYEKL. CDR3 length: 15 amino acids.

The chain couples TRBV20-1 to TRBJ2-3; 7 bases line up with TRBD2. Per the germline V gene, CDR1 is DFQATT and CDR2 is SNEGSKA (reference sequence). CDR3 length: 14 residues. After removal of 1 base from V and 8 bases from J, the junction contained 9 bases not matched to a gene. The CDR3 DNA sequence: TGCAGTGCTAGAGTTGGACTAGAAGTTGGTACGCAGTATTTT. Protein sequence: CSARVGLEVGTQYF.

Only a few counts were recorded for this clonotype. The chain recombines TRBV4-2 with TRBJ1-2, with D tentatively TRBD1 (5 bases). V gave up 0 bases and J gave up 0 bases, with 14 bases separating them. Germline V CDR1 and CDR2: LGHNA, YNFKEQ. This CDR3 is 17 amino acids long. This CDR3 reads CASSQDPVRGANYGYTF. The CDR3 DNA sequence: TGTGCCAGCAGCCAAGACCCAGTCCGGGGGGCTAACTATGGCTACACCTTC.

V and J are TRBV6-2 or TRBV6-3 and TRBJ2-7; 8 bases fit TRBD2. V was clipped by 6 bases and J by 5 bases; unmatched bases: 9. The CDR3 sequence is 14 residues long. Germline-derived CDR1 and CDR2 are MNHEY and SVGEGT. The CDR3 region is CASRRRTSRNEQYV. The CDR3 DNA sequence: TGTGCCAGCAGACGCCGGACTAGCCGAAACGAGCAGTACGTC.

This clonotype was detected ten times or more. V and J are TRBV6-5 and TRBJ1-2; tentatively, D is TRBD1 (6 bases). Germline V gene data show CDR1 as MNHEY and CDR2 as SVGAGI. This CDR3 region has 15 residues. The V and J ends lost 2 bases and 6 bases respectively, with 16 bases between them. The CDR3 reads CASSYVNTGSNGYTF. CDR3 sequence (DNA): TGTGCCAGCAGTTACGTAAACACAGGGTCGAATGGCTACACCTTC.

The genes are TRBV11-1 and TRBJ2-5; 13 bases map to TRBD2. This CDR3 spans 18 amino acids. CDR1 is SGHAT and CDR2 is FQDESV in the germline V gene (reference sequence). Trimming at V came to 5 bases and at J to 1 base, leaving 10 bases not matched to a gene. In nucleotides, the CDR3 is TGTGCCAGCAGCCGGACAAATAGACTAGCGGGGGGCCAAGAGACCCAGTACTTC. Protein product: CASSRTNRLAGGQETQYF.

CDR3 nucleotide sequence: TGCGCCAGCAGCCAAGAATTAGGGGGCTATGGCTACACCTTC. Protein product: CASSQELGGYGYTF. The rearrangement uses TRBV4-1 and TRBJ1-2; maybe TRBD1 (6 bases). Germline CDR1 MGHRA, CDR2 YSYEKL. The CDR3 has 14 residues. The V end lost 0 bases, the J end lost 4 bases, and 9 bases lay between the germline ends.

This clonotype has only a few counts. The chain carries TRBV28 and TRBJ2-3; D may be TRBD1 or TRBD2 (5 bases each). The CDR3 contains 13 residues. V was cut by 4 bases and J by 11 bases, with 16 bases left in between. The germline CDR1 and CDR2 sequences are MDHEN and SYDVKM. The CDR3, as DNA: TGTGCCAGCAGTTCGGGGCCGCCCCGGGGGCAGTATTTT. Protein: CASSSGPPRGQYF.

V is TRBV10-3 and J is TRBJ1-6; 8 bases agree with TRBD1. With 6 bases clipped from V and 0 bases from J, the junction kept 10 bases outside the gene matches. The CDR3 spans 18 residues. Looked up from germline, CDR1 is ENHRY and CDR2 is SYGVKD. DNA for the CDR3: TGTGCCATCAGCTCCGGGACAGGACAGAACTCCTATAATTCACCCCTCCACTTT. Protein product: CAISSGTGQNSYNSPLHF.

This clonotype was observed a handful of times. The rearrangement links TRBV4-1 to TRBJ2-1, with unresolved D. This CDR3 spans 16 amino acids. Germline CDR1 MGHRA, CDR2 YSYEKL. V lost 3 bases to trimming and J lost 3 bases, with 15 bases between them. The CDR3 sequence is CASSQLDLTYYNEQFF. The CDR3 DNA reads TGCGCCAGCAGCCAGCTGGATTTGACCTACTACAATGAGCAGTTCTTC.

In its sample, this clonotype was seen many times. The V gene is TRBV29-1, the J gene TRBJ2-7; 9 bases line up with TRBD1. This CDR3 region has 14 residues. Germline V gene lookup returns CDR1 SQVTM and CDR2 ANQGSEA. V lost 6 bases and J lost 4; bases outside the gene matches: 10. The CDR3 reads CSVPGQGRHYEQYF. The CDR3 region has the DNA TGCAGCGTCCCTGGACAGGGGAGGCATTACGAGCAGTACTTC.

CDR3 sequence reads: CASSVMAANTGELFF. The CDR3, as DNA: TGTGCCAGCAGCGTGATGGCAGCTAACACCGGGGAGCTGTTTTTT. The V gene is TRBV11-3, the J gene TRBJ2-2, with D unclear. Germline loops: CDR1 SGHNT, CDR2 YENEEA. The CDR3 extends over 15 amino acids. V was shortened by 5 bases and J by 2 bases, with 12 bases between the two germline ends.

This clonotype was picked up many times. V gene TRBV20-1 combines with J gene TRBJ2-7; D remains unclear. This CDR3 comprises 14 residues. Trimming left V 0 bases short and J 5 bases short, with 14 bases between. The germline gives CDR1 DFQATT, CDR2 SNEGSKA (reference sequence). CDR3 nucleotide sequence: TGCAGTGCTAGAGAATCGTCAAGGGCAGACGAGCAGTACGTC. Protein: CSARESSRADEQYV.

A few counts support this clonotype. The gene calls are TRBV3-1 and TRBJ1-1, with no clear D. Per the germline V gene, CDR1 is LGHDT and CDR2 is YNNKEL (reference sequence). The CDR3 loop spans 13 amino acids. Deletions cut 1 base from V and 5 bases from J, with 8 bases between. DNA for the CDR3: TGTGCCAGCAGCCAAGCAGGAAAGACTGAAGCTTTCTTT. Residues: CASSQAGKTEAFF. Variable domain in full (rest from reference TRBV3-1 and TRBJ1-1): DTAVSQTPKYLVTQMGNDKSIKCEQNLGHDTMYWYKQDSKKFLKIMFSYNNKELIINETVPNRFSPKSPDKAHLNLHINSLELGDSAVYFCASSQAGKTEAFFGQGTRLTVV.

This clonotype has more than one count but fewer than ten. The chain is built from TRBV5-1 and TRBJ2-3; 10 nucleotides match TRBD2. The CDR3 length is 17 residues. V was pared by 2 bases and J by 4 bases, with 10 bases of the junction left unmatched. Germline values: CDR1 SGHRS, CDR2 YFSETQ. The CDR3 spells CASSFQLSGGASDTQYF. CDR3 bases: TGCGCCAGCAGCTTTCAATTAAGCGGGGGGGCCTCAGATACGCAGTATTTT.

The chain carries TRBV5-1 and TRBJ1-1; the D gene is possibly TRBD1 (5 bases). The germline V gene has CDR1 SGHRS and CDR2 YFSETQ. This CDR3 spans 12 amino acids. V lost 2 bases, J lost 6 bases, and 8 bases lay in between. For the CDR3, the DNA is TGCGCCAGCAGCTTTGACAGATCTGAAGCTTTCTTT. This sequence encodes CASSFDRSEAFF. Together with reference TRBV5-1 and TRBJ1-1, the CDR3 gives the full variable domain: KAGVTQTPRYLIKTRGQQVTLSCSPISGHRSVSWYQQTPGQGLQFLFEYFSETQRNKGNFPGRFSGRQFSNSRSEMNVSTLELGDSALYLCASSFDRSEAFFGQGTRLTVV.

CDR3 sequence (DNA): TGTGCCAGCAGCCACCCGGCCGACCCCAGTGAGACCCAGTACTTC. It translates to CASSHPADPSETQYF. V gene TRBV11-3 combines with J gene TRBJ2-5; D call uncertain. Trimming stripped 5 bases from V and 5 bases from J, with 18 bases between. Germline V lookup: CDR1 SGHNT, CDR2 YENEEA. The CDR3 spans 15 residues.

This clonotype was found many times. The gene calls are TRBV7-2 and TRBJ2-2; D not resolved. Germline lookup yields CDR1 SGHTA and CDR2 FQGNSA. Deletions cut 3 bases from V and 5 bases from J, with 7 bases between. The CDR3 runs to 13 residues. CDR3 sequence (DNA): TGTGCCAGCAGCTTCCGATCAACCGGGGAGCTGTTTTTT. As protein: CASSFRSTGELFF. The whole variable domain, remainder taken from reference TRBV7-2 and TRBJ2-2, is GAGVSQSPSNKVTEKGKDVELRCDPISGHTALYWYRQSLGQGLEFLIYFQGNSAPDKSGLPSDRFSAERTGGSVSTLTIQRTQQEDSAVYLCASSFRSTGELFFGEGSRLTVL.

Only a few counts were recorded for this clonotype. The chain combines TRBV5-1 with TRBJ1-1; perhaps TRBD1 as D (6 bases). Germline V gives CDR1 SGHRS, CDR2 YFSETQ. V was shortened by 3 bases and J by 7 bases, with 13 bases between the two germline ends. The CDR3 is made up of 13 amino acids. In DNA, the CDR3 is TGCGCCAGCAGCTACAGGACAGCGAATGAAGCTTTCTTT. It yields the protein CASSYRTANEAFF.

The sample holds many counts of this clonotype. The chain's CDR3 is CASSQDRSGGRTSTDTQYF. CDR3 DNA sequence: TGCGCCAGCAGCCAAGACAGGAGCGGGGGGCGAACTAGCACAGATACGCAGTATTTT. The chain is built from TRBV4-1 and TRBJ2-3, with 9 bases matching TRBD2. The ends lost 0 bases at V and 0 bases at J; junction bases unmatched: 10. This CDR3 has 19 amino acids. CDR1 is MGHRA, CDR2 YSYEKL, per germline.

The sample holds many counts of this clonotype. The chain is built from TRBV12-3 or TRBV12-4 and TRBJ2-7; D is ambiguous. The CDR3 runs to 15 residues. Deletions cut 3 bases from V and 1 base from J, with 13 bases between. This CDR3 reads CASSFSSHTSYEQYF. CDR3 DNA sequence: TGTGCCAGCAGTTTTTCCAGCCACACATCCTACGAGCAGTACTTC.

This clonotype occurred a few times. V gene TRBV20-1 combines with J gene TRBJ2-5; TRBD2 aligns across 13 bases. Germline CDR1 reads DFQATT; CDR2 reads SNEGSKA (reference sequence). V was clipped by 0 bases and J by 6 bases; unmatched bases: 4. The CDR3 spans 15 residues. The DNA of the CDR3 is TGCAGTGCTAGAGATTGGACTAGCGGGGGAAAGACCCAGTACTTC. Protein: CSARDWTSGGKTQYF.

The chain links TRBV19 to TRBJ2-1; 9 bases line up with TRBD2. Germline-derived CDR1 and CDR2 are LNHDA and SQIVND (reference sequence). With V trimmed by 3 bases and J by 7 bases, 7 bases remained unmatched. The CDR3 length is 15 residues. CDR3 nucleotide sequence: TGTGCCAGTAGTATGGCGGCTAGCGGGAAGAATGAGCAGTTCTTC. It specifies CASSMAASGKNEQFF. Together with reference TRBV19 and TRBJ2-1, the CDR3 gives the full variable domain: DGGITQSPKYLFRKEGQNVTLSCEQNLNHDAMYWYRQDPGQGLRLIYYSQIVNDFQKGDIAEGYSVSREKKESFPLTVTSAQKNPTAFYLCASSMAASGKNEQFFGPGTRLTVL.

This sequence joins TRBV4-3 and TRBJ2-3, with a tentative D call TRBD2 (6 bases). The CDR3 has 17 residues. The germline V gene has CDR1 LGHNA and CDR2 YSLEER. Trimming left V 4 bases short and J 3 bases short, with 20 bases between. This chain's CDR3 is CASSLLPGRGETDTQYF. In DNA, the CDR3 is TGCGCCAGCAGCCTCCTACCAGGGCGCGGGGAAACAGATACGCAGTATTTT.

A single count supports this clonotype. The chain carries TRBV5-8 and TRBJ1-3; D unclear. Germline loops: CDR1 SGHTS, CDR2 YDEGEE. The CDR3 contains 13 residues. The V gene lost 0 bases and the J gene lost 3 bases, with 4 bases spanning the gap. CDR3 in amino acids: CASSLADGNTIYF. For the CDR3, the DNA is TGTGCCAGCAGCTTGGCCGATGGAAACACCATATATTTT.

V is TRBV7-2 and J is TRBJ2-5; 10 nucleotides match TRBD1. The CDR3 runs 16 residues. Germline lookup yields CDR1 SGHTA and CDR2 FQGNSA. The J segment lost 1 base and the V segment lost 3 bases, leaving 5 bases of the junction unmatched. CDR3 in amino acids: CASSLAGQGPQETQYF. CDR3 DNA sequence: TGTGCCAGCAGCTTGGCGGGACAGGGGCCCCAAGAGACCCAGTACTTC.